The 27 T cell receptor beta chains below were found in one sample sequenced in a study of T cell repertoires in cytomegalovirus infection. No antigens are known for them. TCRdb passed the reads through MiXCR, listing each CDR3 protein once. The profile covers about 570,000 distinct CDR3 sequences, with around 40% appearing a single time and around 48% taken by the ten largest. The specimen was cultured PBMCs, collected from culture after CMV antigen stimulation. The receptors derive from a human donor in good health (CMV status not recorded). Some clones in this sample may be carry-over from other donors' samples.

V usage is TRBV5-6 and J usage is TRBJ1-1; possibly TRBD1 for D (6 bases). CDR3 size: 14 residues. Germline loops: CDR1 SGHDT, CDR2 YYEEEE. Trimming removed 5 bases at V and 1 base at J, with 12 bases between. DNA of the CDR3: TGTGCCAGCAGAAGTGGACAGCAGAACACTGAAGCTTTCTTT. As protein: CASRSGQQNTEAFF.

The genes are TRBV7-6 and TRBJ2-7; the match to TRBD1 covers 9 bases. The V gene's germline CDR1 is SGHVS and CDR2 FNYEAQ. CDR3 length: 16 amino acids. V lost 5 bases to trimming and J lost 2 bases; unmatched junction nucleotides: 10. CDR3 protein: CASSPTGGKGTYEQYF. CDR3 nucleotides: TGTGCCAGCAGCCCCACAGGGGGCAAAGGTACCTACGAGCAGTACTTC.

The chain links TRBV7-2 to TRBJ1-6; D gene unclear. The germline gives CDR1 SGHTA, CDR2 FQGNSA. V was clipped by 1 base and J by 6 bases, with 10 bases between them. This CDR3 has 15 residues. The CDR3 here is CASSLVAGPNSPLHF. In DNA form, the CDR3 reads TGTGCCAGCAGCTTAGTTGCAGGCCCTAATTCACCCCTCCACTTT.

This clonotype was seen a few times. V and J are TRBV6-6 and TRBJ2-1, with 8 bases aligning to TRBD2. In germline, CDR1 is MNHNY, CDR2 SVGAGI (reference sequence). The CDR3 runs to 16 residues. V lost 2 bases to trimming and J lost 8 bases; unmatched junction nucleotides: 11. CDR3 sequence: CASSYRRGGLSDEQFF. Written as DNA, the CDR3 is TGTGCCAGCAGTTACAGACGGGGGGGCCTTTCCGATGAGCAGTTCTTC.

V is TRBV5-6 and J is TRBJ1-1, with D possibly TRBD1 on 6 matching bases. The germline CDR1 and CDR2 sequences are SGHDT and YYEEEE. Deletions cut 4 bases from V and 10 bases from J, with 20 bases between. The CDR3 extends over 14 amino acids. The CDR3 loop reads CASSPQQGYGSAFF. The CDR3 region has the DNA TGTGCCAGCAGCCCGCAACAGGGATACGGCTCAGCTTTCTTT.

The V gene is TRBV6-5, the J gene TRBJ1-3; weak D call: TRBD1 (5 bases). The germline gives CDR1 MNHEY, CDR2 SVGAGI. This CDR3 comprises 15 residues. V was pared by 5 bases and J by 0 bases, with 11 bases between. The CDR3 sequence is CASSRGGTSGNTIYF. In DNA form, the CDR3 reads TGTGCCAGCAGTCGGGGGGGAACCTCTGGAAACACCATATATTTT.

This clonotype came up a few times. In nucleotides, the CDR3 is TGTGCCAGCAGTGAAGAATTACTCAGGACCGTCTCACTATGGGATGGCTACACCTTC. This encodes CASSEELLRTVSLWDGYTF. V and J are TRBV6-1 and TRBJ1-2; D unclear. Trimming took off 1 base at V and 6 bases at J, with 27 bases between the two ends. Germline CDR1 MNHNS, CDR2 SASEGT. The CDR3 sequence is 19 residues long.

This sequence joins TRBV7-2 and TRBJ2-1; TRBD2 might be the D (5 bases). V was trimmed by 4 bases and J by 0 bases, leaving 16 bases between them. Germline V gene sequence: CDR1 SGHTA, CDR2 FQGNSA. This CDR3 region has 17 residues. This chain's CDR3 is CASSSGLGRGSYNEQFF. The CDR3 nucleotides are TGTGCCAGCAGCTCAGGCCTAGGTCGGGGCTCCTACAATGAGCAGTTCTTC.

The CDR3 DNA follows: TGTGCCAGCAGGACTAGCGGGGCCCAAGAGACCCAGTACTTC. Translation gives CASRTSGAQETQYF. The rearrangement links TRBV12-3 or TRBV12-4 to TRBJ2-5; 11 bases fit TRBD2. V dropped 6 bases and J dropped 1; count of bases not matched to a gene: 1. The CDR3 sequence is 14 residues long.

This clonotype was detected ten times or more. The rearrangement joins TRBV7-2 to TRBJ1-1; weak D call: TRBD1 (6 bases). The length of the CDR3 is 15 residues. The germline V and J ends were trimmed by 2 bases and 0 bases, with 10 bases remaining between them. Per germline, CDR1 SGHTA and CDR2 FQGNSA. This CDR3 is CASSLSGAVNTEAFF. The CDR3 DNA sequence: TGTGCCAGCAGCTTATCGGGGGCAGTGAACACTGAAGCTTTCTTT.

The chain recombines TRBV6-5 with TRBJ2-7; 8 bases are a match to TRBD2. Germline-derived CDR1 and CDR2 are MNHEY and SVGAGI. The CDR3 length is 16 residues. V gave up 6 bases and J gave up 2 bases; unmatched junction bases: 12. The DNA for the CDR3 is TGTGCCAGCAGCTCACGCCCGCGGGGGGCCCCCTACGAGCAGTACTTC. Translation gives CASSSRPRGAPYEQYF.

This rearrangement joins TRBV7-2 to TRBJ1-5; D gene unclear. The germline V gene encodes CDR1 SGHTA and CDR2 FQGNSA. The CDR3 contains 14 residues. V lost 5 bases and J lost 6, with 14 bases in between. The CDR3 DNA reads TGTGCCAGCAGCCTCGCACACACCACTCAGCCCCAGCATTTT. Translated: CASSLAHTTQPQHF.

The J gene is TRBJ2-1, the V gene TRBV18; D uncertain. The V gene lost 3 bases and the J gene lost 4 bases, with 4 bases spanning the gap. This CDR3 is built from 12 residues. Germline V CDR1 and CDR2: KGHSH, LQKENI. The CDR3: CASSPMYNEQFF. CDR3 coding DNA: TGTGCCAGCTCACCGATGTACAATGAGCAGTTCTTC.

V is TRBV7-8 and J is TRBJ2-7; D unclear. V dropped 6 bases and J dropped 0 bases, with 18 bases sitting between them. CDR3 length equals 16 residues. The germline gives CDR1 SGHVS, CDR2 FQNEAQ. The CDR3 sequence is CASRGRTEMSSYEQYF. DNA for the CDR3: TGTGCCAGCAGGGGCAGAACGGAGATGAGCTCCTACGAGCAGTACTTC.

The genes are TRBV10-3 and TRBJ2-7, with a tentative D call TRBD2 (6 bases). V shed 0 bases and J shed 3 bases, with 12 bases lying between them. CDR1 ENHRY and CDR2 SYGVKD come from the germline V gene. There are 15 residues in the CDR3. CDR3 loop: CAISESGEDLYEQYF. DNA for the CDR3: TGTGCCATCAGTGAGTCGGGGGAGGACCTCTACGAGCAGTACTTC.

This clonotype was detected a few times. The chain recombines TRBV5-1 with TRBJ1-1; D might be TRBD1 (5 bases). The length of the CDR3 is 17 residues. Trimming removed 1 base at V and 0 bases at J, with 16 bases between. Per germline, CDR1 SGHRS and CDR2 YFSETQ. In DNA, the CDR3 is TGCGCCAGCAGCTTGAACCCATCGAGACAGCTGAACACTGAAGCTTTCTTT. Encoded protein: CASSLNPSRQLNTEAFF.

V gene TRBV5-8 combines with J gene TRBJ1-5; D gene unclear. CDR3 size: 13 residues. V was shortened by 7 bases and J by 9 bases, with 17 bases between the two germline ends. Germline-derived CDR1 and CDR2 are SGHTS and YDEGEE. CDR3 nucleotides: TGTGCCAGCGGACCCCGAGTGGGCCCGCCCCAGCATTTT. Its translation is CASGPRVGPPQHF.

V usage is TRBV10-3 and J usage is TRBJ1-2; 8 bases line up with TRBD1. V dropped 4 bases and J dropped 2; count of bases not matched to a gene: 3. Germline values: CDR1 ENHRY, CDR2 SYGVKD. The CDR3 runs to 14 residues. The chain's CDR3 is CAISATGVNYGYTF. The CDR3 DNA reads TGTGCCATCAGTGCGACAGGGGTAAACTATGGCTACACCTTC.

This clonotype was observed a handful of times. The chain carries TRBV3-1 and TRBJ2-3; 9 bases agree with TRBD2. Unmatched junction bases numbered 9, after V lost 4 bases and J lost 4 bases. CDR3 length equals 16 residues. Germline CDR1 is LGHDT and CDR2 is YNNKEL (reference sequence). The CDR3 DNA is TGTGCCAGCAGCCCAGGTCCTAGCGGGAACCCAGATACGCAGTATTTT. Translated, it gives CASSPGPSGNPDTQYF.

Here the CDR3 DNA reads TGTGCCAGCCGGGACCCAACTCGCGTGCAGTTCTTC. Amino acids: CASRDPTRVQFF. The chain carries TRBV6-6 and TRBJ2-1; TRBD1 or TRBD2 may be the D gene (5 bases each). CDR1 and CDR2 (germline): MNHNY, SVGAGI (reference sequence). V was clipped by 8 bases and J by 12 bases, with 17 bases between them. The CDR3 consists of 12 residues.

This clonotype was found a few times. This chain joins TRBV27 and TRBJ1-2; 7 nucleotides agree with TRBD1. The CDR3 sequence is 15 residues long. The J segment lost 4 bases and the V segment lost 4 bases, leaving 9 bases of the junction unmatched. Germline CDR1 MNHEY, CDR2 SMNVEV (reference sequence). The CDR3 here is CASSSPLRGAYGYTF. Written as DNA, the CDR3 is TGTGCCAGCAGTTCGCCGCTCAGGGGGGCCTATGGCTACACCTTC.

The genes are TRBV6-6 and TRBJ2-3, with 7 bases matching TRBD2. After removal of 6 bases from V and 5 bases from J, the junction contained 5 bases not matched to a gene. This CDR3 region has 13 residues. Germline CDR1 reads MNHNY; CDR2 reads SVGAGI (reference sequence). CDR3 bases: TGTGCCAGCAGGGGGGGGGGGAAAGATACGCAGTATTTT. It translates to CASRGGGKDTQYF.

V gene TRBV6-6 combines with J gene TRBJ2-5; TRBD1 might be the D (6 bases). The germline gives CDR1 MNHNY, CDR2 SVGAGI (reference sequence). The V and J ends lost 3 bases and 3 bases respectively, with 11 bases between them. This CDR3 spans 14 amino acids. The CDR3 sequence is CASSYGPGEETQYF. In DNA, the CDR3 is TGTGCCAGCAGTTATGGTCCAGGGGAAGAGACCCAGTACTTC.

Only a few counts were recorded for this clonotype. CDR3 in DNA: TGTGCCAGTTGCCCTGTCCCGGGACAGGTAGACACTGAAGCTTTCTTT. Protein: CASCPVPGQVDTEAFF. The chain recombines TRBV19 with TRBJ1-1; 8 nucleotides line up with TRBD1. CDR1 is LNHDA and CDR2 is SQIVND in the germline V gene (reference sequence). Germline trimming cut 8 bases from V and 3 bases from J; bases unmatched to any gene: 14. The CDR3 is 16 amino acids.

The V gene is TRBV7-2, the J gene TRBJ2-3; D ambiguous. The CDR3 is 14 amino acids. Germline CDR1 reads SGHTA; CDR2 reads FQGNSA. V was shortened by 5 bases and J by 4 bases, with 13 bases between the two germline ends. In nucleotides, the CDR3 is TGTGCCAGCAGCAGGCTACCTAGTGCAGATACGCAGTATTTT. Protein sequence: CASSRLPSADTQYF.

The J gene is TRBJ1-2, the V gene TRBV19; D is unclear. Germline loops: CDR1 LNHDA, CDR2 SQIVND (reference sequence). CDR3 length: 15 amino acids. CDR3 bases: TGTGCGGCGAGCAAGGCGGATAGGTTAAACTATGGCTACACCTTC. It translates to CAASKADRLNYGYTF.

The CDR3 spells CASRPGRLSTDTQYF. In nucleotides, the CDR3 is TGTGCCAGCAGGCCTGGACGGCTTAGCACAGATACGCAGTATTTT. This chain uses TRBV12-3 or TRBV12-4 with TRBJ2-3; D is undetermined. Trimming stripped 6 bases from V and 0 bases from J, with 13 bases between. The CDR3 length is 15 residues.